These T cell receptor beta chains were read from a single sample in a study of blood T cell repertoires in COVID-19. Some clones are missing from TCRdb's copy, which holds only in-frame ones; the method was immunoSEQ multiplex PCR. The table records about 200,000 clones, roughly three quarters of them present only once. Sequenced material: PBMCs or T cells enriched from blood (not recorded which). The receptors shown here come from a woman in her forties or fifties with acute COVID-19. Each CDR3 is given with its conserved first and last residue.

v_call,j_call,cdr3_aa
TRBV6-5,TRBJ1-2,CASSLTTGGGYTF
TRBV4-3,TRBJ1-3,CASSQIGGRGSVSGNTIYF
TRBV18,TRBJ1-4,CASSPQTGKNEKLFF
TRBV11-2,TRBJ2-1,CASSSLGGSSYNEQFF
TRBV7-2,TRBJ1-2,CASSSPGQGNYGYTF
TRBV7-2,TRBJ2-1,CASSLMGSGLGFF
TRBV28,TRBJ2-2,CASSPAGVRSGELFF
TRBV6-1,TRBJ1-1,CASSEGQPTGMNTEAFF
TRBV27,TRBJ1-2,CASMELWGQGYTF
TRBV11-2,TRBJ2-5,CASREGDQETQYF
TRBV2,TRBJ2-2,CAPGLHTGELFF
TRBV29-1,TRBJ2-1,CSVRTSGGASGEQFF
TRBV19,TRBJ1-2,CASSTRQPVGYTF
TRBV30,TRBJ2-3,CAWSAGGRGSTDTQYF
TRBV12-5,TRBJ1-2,CASGLPLDRGVSYGYTF
TRBV18,TRBJ1-6,CASSPGQGDNSPLHF
TRBV7-2,TRBJ1-5,CASRPPGSGNQPQHF
TRBV5-8,TRBJ2-5,CASRTGGETQYF